The count of the clone carrying this T cell receptor beta chain is one. This entry comes from a study of radiotherapy plus CTLA-4 blockade in lung cancer. In the study overall: Objective responses were observed in 15% to 20% of patients, and disease control was achieved by 30% to 40%.

This CDR3 has 12 residues. Trimming left V 1 base short and J 7 bases short, with 7 bases between. From germline, CDR1 is MDHEN and CDR2 SYDVKM. Using immunoSEQ multiplex PCR, the repertoire was profiled, and TCRdb retains in-frame clones only, with some absent. The sample has roughly 120,000 clones; roughly 80% are singletons. The chain couples TRBV28 to TRBJ2-5; D is perhaps TRBD1 (6 bases). Specimen: peripheral blood, collected from a patient treated with radiotherapy plus ipilimumab. This sequence was found in a human donor with non-small cell lung cancer who had a partial response to radiotherapy plus ipilimumab. This CDR3 is CASSLSRGTQYF. In nucleotides, the CDR3 is TGTGCCAGCAGTTTATCCAGGGGGACCCAGTACTTC.